The following is a TCR beta chain sequence with its context. Its antigen is currently unknown. These data originate in a study of vaccination and CD4 T cells after COVID-19. Cultured CD4+ T-cell DNA underwent Oncomine TCR Beta short-read sequencing. Each CDR3 protein is one row after TCRdb ran MiXCR on the PCR reads. Seen here are roughly 6,500 distinct CDR3 sequences, around half observed once, and the top ten hold approximately 24%. Germline assignment: CDR1 SGHRS and CDR2 YFSETQ. The CDR3 is made up of 13 amino acids. Between the trimmed V and J ends, which lost 6 bases and 3 bases, there was a span of 12 bases. Described treatment: roughly ten-day PBMC culture with coronavirus spike peptide pools or control peptides (ViraFEST assay). The unexposed donor gave CD4+ T cells before the COVID-19 pandemic (2011-2018). ViraFEST enlarged antigen-specific T cell populations with peptide pools and afterwards sequenced TCRs. When about ten days of culture had elapsed, CD4+ T cells were isolated by negative selection.

Source material: CD4+ T cells from blood, cultured in vitro. The receptor's source is a human donor in good health. This chain uses TRBV5-1 with TRBJ2-5; D ambiguous. Written as DNA, the CDR3 is TGCGCCAGCACCTTTGACGGCGAAGAGACCCAGTACTTC. Translated: CASTFDGEETQYF.